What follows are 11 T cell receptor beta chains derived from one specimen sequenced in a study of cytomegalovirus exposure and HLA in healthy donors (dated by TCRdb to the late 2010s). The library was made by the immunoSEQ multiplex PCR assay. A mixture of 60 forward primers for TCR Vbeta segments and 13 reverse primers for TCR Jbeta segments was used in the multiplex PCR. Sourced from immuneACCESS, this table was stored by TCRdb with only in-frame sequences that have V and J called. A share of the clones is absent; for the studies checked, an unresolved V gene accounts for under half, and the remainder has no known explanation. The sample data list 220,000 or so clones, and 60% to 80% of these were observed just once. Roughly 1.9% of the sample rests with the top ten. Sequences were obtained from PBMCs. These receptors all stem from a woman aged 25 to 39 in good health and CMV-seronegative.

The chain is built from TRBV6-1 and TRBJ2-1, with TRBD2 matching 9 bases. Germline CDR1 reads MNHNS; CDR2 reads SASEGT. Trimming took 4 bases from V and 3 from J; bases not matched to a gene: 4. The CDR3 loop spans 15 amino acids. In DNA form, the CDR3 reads TGTGCCAGCAGTGTCAGGACTAGCGTCTACAATGAGCAGTTCTTC. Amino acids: CASSVRTSVYNEQFF.

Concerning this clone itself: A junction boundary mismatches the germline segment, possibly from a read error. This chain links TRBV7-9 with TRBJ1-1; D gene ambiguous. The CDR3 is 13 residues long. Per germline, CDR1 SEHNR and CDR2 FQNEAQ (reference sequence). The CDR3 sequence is CSSSLEREFEAFF. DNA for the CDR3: TGTTCCAGCAGCTTAGAACGGGAATTTGAAGCTTTCTTT.

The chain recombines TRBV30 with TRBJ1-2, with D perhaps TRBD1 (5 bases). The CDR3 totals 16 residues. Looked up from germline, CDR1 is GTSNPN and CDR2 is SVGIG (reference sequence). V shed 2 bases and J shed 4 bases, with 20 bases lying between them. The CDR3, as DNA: TGTGCCTGGAGTTACCTGACAGCCGATGAGGCCTATGGCTACACCTTC. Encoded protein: CAWSYLTADEAYGYTF.

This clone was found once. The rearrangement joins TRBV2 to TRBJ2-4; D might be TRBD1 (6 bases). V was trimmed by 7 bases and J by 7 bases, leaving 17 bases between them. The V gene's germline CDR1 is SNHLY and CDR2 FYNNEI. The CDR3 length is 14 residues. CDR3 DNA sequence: TGTGCCAGCAACACAGGGCCCTGGGGGAACATTCAGTACTTC. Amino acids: CASNTGPWGNIQYF.

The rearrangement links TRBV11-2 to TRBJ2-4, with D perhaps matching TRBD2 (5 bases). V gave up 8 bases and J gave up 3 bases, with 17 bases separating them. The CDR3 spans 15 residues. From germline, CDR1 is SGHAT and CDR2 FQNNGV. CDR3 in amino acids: CASRALKEDKNIQYF. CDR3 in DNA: TGTGCCAGCCGCGCCCTGAAGGAGGACAAAAACATTCAGTACTTC. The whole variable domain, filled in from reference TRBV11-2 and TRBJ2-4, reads EAGVAQSPRYKIIEKRQSVAFWCNPISGHATLYWYQQILGQGPKLLIQFQNNGVVDDSQLPKDRFSAERLKGVDSTLKIQPAKLEDSAVYLCASRALKEDKNIQYFGAGTRLSVL.

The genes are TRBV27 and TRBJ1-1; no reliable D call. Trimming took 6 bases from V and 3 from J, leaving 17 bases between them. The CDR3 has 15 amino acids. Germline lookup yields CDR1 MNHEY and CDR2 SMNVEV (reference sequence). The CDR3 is CASRPFGVLDTEAFF. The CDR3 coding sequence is TGTGCCAGCAGACCCTTCGGGGTTCTGGACACTGAAGCTTTCTTT.

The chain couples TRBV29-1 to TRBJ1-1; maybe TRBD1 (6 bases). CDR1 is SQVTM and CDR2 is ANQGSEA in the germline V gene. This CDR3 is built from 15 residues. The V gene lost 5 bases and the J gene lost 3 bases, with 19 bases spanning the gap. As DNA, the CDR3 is TGCAGCGTTTCATACAGGGCCGTTGTGGACACTGAAGCTTTCTTT. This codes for CSVSYRAVVDTEAFF.

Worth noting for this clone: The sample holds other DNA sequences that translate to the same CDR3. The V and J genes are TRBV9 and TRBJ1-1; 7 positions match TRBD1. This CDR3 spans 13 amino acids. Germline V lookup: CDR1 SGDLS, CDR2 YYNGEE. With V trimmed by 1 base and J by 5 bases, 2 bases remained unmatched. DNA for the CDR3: TGTGCCAGCAGCGTATGGGACAGTACTGAAGCTTTCTTT. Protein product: CASSVWDSTEAFF.

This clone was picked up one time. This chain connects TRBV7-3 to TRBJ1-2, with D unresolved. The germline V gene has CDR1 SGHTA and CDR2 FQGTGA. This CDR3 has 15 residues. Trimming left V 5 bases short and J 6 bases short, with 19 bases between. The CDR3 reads CASSPGKIEVDGYTF. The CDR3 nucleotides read TGTGCCAGCAGCCCTGGAAAGATCGAGGTAGATGGCTACACCTTC.

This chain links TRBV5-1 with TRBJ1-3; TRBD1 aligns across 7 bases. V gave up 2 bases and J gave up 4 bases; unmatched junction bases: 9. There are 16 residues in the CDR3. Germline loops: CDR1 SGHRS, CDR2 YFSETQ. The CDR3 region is CASSLQTGAFGNTIYF. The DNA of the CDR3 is TGCGCCAGCAGCTTACAAACAGGGGCCTTCGGAAACACCATATATTTT. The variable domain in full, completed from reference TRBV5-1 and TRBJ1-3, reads KAGVTQTPRYLIKTRGQQVTLSCSPISGHRSVSWYQQTPGQGLQFLFEYFSETQRNKGNFPGRFSGRQFSNSRSEMNVSTLELGDSALYLCASSLQTGAFGNTIYFGEGSWLTVV.

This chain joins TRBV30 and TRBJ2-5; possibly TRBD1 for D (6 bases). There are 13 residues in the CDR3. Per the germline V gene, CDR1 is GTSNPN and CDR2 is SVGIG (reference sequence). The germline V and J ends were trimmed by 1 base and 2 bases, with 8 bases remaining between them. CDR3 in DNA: TGTGCCTGGAGTGAAGGACAGCAAGAGACCCAGTACTTC. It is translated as CAWSEGQQETQYF.